The 12 T cell receptor beta chains given below trace back to one sample, sequenced in a study of shared clonotypes between healthy human individuals. Assay: immunoSEQ multiplex PCR; the TCRdb copy retains only in-frame clones and omits some. This table holds 2 million to 2.5 million clones, approximately 95% found once. The sample was naive CD4+ T cells from PBMCs. Subset specified: CD45RA+ positively selected. Receptors were obtained from a man between 18 and 29 years old in good health. Some clones in this sample may be carry-over from other donors' samples.

The V call is TRBV2, the J call TRBJ1-1; the D gene is possibly TRBD1 (6 bases). The CDR3 has 14 amino acids. V was cut by 9 bases and J by 3 bases, with 17 bases left in between. Germline lookup yields CDR1 SNHLY and CDR2 FYNNEI. Here the CDR3 DNA reads TGTGCCAGTCCTCCGGCGGGGGGCTACACTGAAGCTTTCTTT. Translating it yields CASPPAGGYTEAFF.

The chain has TRBV11-3 and TRBJ2-1; either TRBD1 or TRBD2 may fit D (5 bases each). CDR3 length: 13 residues. Trimming pared 5 bases from V and 2 bases from J, leaving 7 bases between. Germline loops: CDR1 SGHNT, CDR2 YENEEA. The CDR3 is CASSRGAYNEQFF. DNA of the CDR3: TGTGCCAGCAGCCGGGGCGCCTACAATGAGCAGTTCTTC.

The V and J genes are TRBV5-4 and TRBJ2-7; 7 bases map to TRBD1. V lost 4 bases, J lost 0 bases, and 10 bases stayed unmatched. Germline V gene data show CDR1 as SGHNT and CDR2 as YYREEE (reference sequence). CDR3 length: 16 amino acids. CDR3 region: CASSPPGTASSYEQYF. The CDR3 region has the DNA TGTGCCAGCAGCCCGCCCGGGACAGCGAGCTCCTACGAGCAGTACTTC.

V and J are TRBV5-8 and TRBJ1-5, with a tentative D call TRBD1 (5 bases). This CDR3 contains 16 residues. In germline, CDR1 is SGHTS, CDR2 YDEGEE. Trimming took 0 bases from V and 2 from J, leaving 12 bases between them. The CDR3, as DNA: TGTGCCAGCAGCTTGGCCATCGGGACCGGCAATCAGCCCCAGCATTTT. It encodes CASSLAIGTGNQPQHF.

This sequence joins TRBV4-1 and TRBJ2-1, with 9 positions matching TRBD2. Germline CDR1 MGHRA, CDR2 YSYEKL. V shed 1 base and J 7 bases; nucleotides not matched to a gene: 11. The length of the CDR3 is 17 residues. CDR3 DNA: TGCGCCAGCAGCCAAGGTGGGGCTAGCGGGATGGTAAATGAGCAGTTCTTC. As protein: CASSQGGASGMVNEQFF.

The chain carries TRBV7-2 and TRBJ2-7; 11 bases align to TRBD2. V was pared by 3 bases and J by 2 bases, with 6 bases of the junction left unmatched. The CDR3 is 16 residues long. Germline lookup yields CDR1 SGHTA and CDR2 FQGNSA. In nucleotides, the CDR3 is TGTGCCAGCAGCTTTTCCGGGACTAGCGGCCCCTACGAGCAGTACTTC. This encodes CASSFSGTSGPYEQYF.

The genes are TRBV29-1 and TRBJ2-5, with TRBD2 as a possible D gene (5 bases). In germline, CDR1 is SQVTM, CDR2 ANQGSEA. The CDR3 has 13 amino acids. The V gene lost 6 bases and the J gene lost 11 bases, with 22 bases spanning the gap. The CDR3 is CSVARGPVGEQYF. The CDR3 bases are TGCAGCGTCGCCCGGGGTCCCGTCGGGGAGCAGTACTTC.

The rearrangement joins TRBV5-4 to TRBJ2-3; no definite D call. V lost 4 bases and J lost 6, with 18 bases in between. The germline gives CDR1 SGHNT, CDR2 YYREEE (reference sequence). This CDR3 comprises 15 residues. Here the CDR3 reads CASSPRTQGPDTQYF. DNA for the CDR3: TGTGCCAGCAGCCCCCGGACCCAAGGCCCCGATACGCAGTATTTT.

The chain joins TRBV27 to TRBJ2-7, with D perhaps being TRBD1 or TRBD2 (5 bases each). The CDR3 covers 15 residues. The V gene's germline CDR1 is MNHEY and CDR2 SMNVEV (reference sequence). Trimming cost V 2 bases and J 0 bases, with 11 bases left between them. The CDR3 is CASSLAPGHSYEQYF. The DNA for the CDR3 is TGTGCCAGCAGTTTAGCCCCGGGGCACTCCTACGAGCAGTACTTC.

This chain's CDR3 is CASRKLSTDNYGYTF. The CDR3 DNA follows: TGTGCCAGCAGGAAGCTCTCGACAGACAACTATGGCTACACCTTC. This sequence joins TRBV9 and TRBJ1-2; tentatively, D is TRBD1 (5 bases). Looked up from germline, CDR1 is SGDLS and CDR2 is YYNGEE. The CDR3 has 15 residues. The germline V and J ends were trimmed by 5 bases and 2 bases, with 16 bases remaining between them.

J is TRBJ2-4 and V is TRBV19, with 8 bases lining up with TRBD1. The germline CDR1 and CDR2 sequences are LNHDA and SQIVND (reference sequence). The CDR3 consists of 13 residues. With V trimmed by 8 bases and J by 7 bases, 7 bases remained unmatched. CDR3 coding DNA: TGTGCCAGTGAGAGACAGGGGAACAACATTCAGTACTTC. It is translated as CASERQGNNIQYF.

The chain has TRBV5-1 and TRBJ1-2; D remains unclear. There are 12 residues in the CDR3. Trimming took off 1 base at V and 1 base at J, with 2 bases between the two ends. The germline CDR1 and CDR2 sequences are SGHRS and YFSETQ. The CDR3: CASSLINYGYTF. Here the CDR3 DNA reads TGCGCCAGCAGCTTGATTAACTATGGCTACACCTTC.